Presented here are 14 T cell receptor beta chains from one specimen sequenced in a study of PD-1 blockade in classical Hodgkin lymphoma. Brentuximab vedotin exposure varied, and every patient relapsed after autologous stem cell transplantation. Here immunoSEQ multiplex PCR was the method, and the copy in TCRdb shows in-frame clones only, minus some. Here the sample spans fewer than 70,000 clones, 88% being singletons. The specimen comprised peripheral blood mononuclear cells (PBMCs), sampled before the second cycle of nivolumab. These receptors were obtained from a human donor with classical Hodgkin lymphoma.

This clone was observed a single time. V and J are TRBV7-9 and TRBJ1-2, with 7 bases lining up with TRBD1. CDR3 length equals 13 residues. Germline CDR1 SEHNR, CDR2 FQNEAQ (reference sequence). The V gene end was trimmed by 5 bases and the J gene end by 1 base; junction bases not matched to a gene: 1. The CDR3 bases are TGTGCCAGCAGCGGACAGGTTAACTATGGCTACACCTTC. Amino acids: CASSGQVNYGYTF.

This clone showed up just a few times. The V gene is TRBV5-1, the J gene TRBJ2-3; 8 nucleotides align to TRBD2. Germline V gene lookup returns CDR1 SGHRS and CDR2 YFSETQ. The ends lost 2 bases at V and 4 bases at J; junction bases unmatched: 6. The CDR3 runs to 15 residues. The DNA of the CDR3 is TGCGCCAGCAGCTTAACGGGGGGGCCCTCAGATACGCAGTATTTT. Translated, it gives CASSLTGGPSDTQYF. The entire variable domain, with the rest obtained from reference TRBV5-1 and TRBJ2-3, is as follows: KAGVTQTPRYLIKTRGQQVTLSCSPISGHRSVSWYQQTPGQGLQFLFEYFSETQRNKGNFPGRFSGRQFSNSRSEMNVSTLELGDSALYLCASSLTGGPSDTQYFGPGTRLTVL.

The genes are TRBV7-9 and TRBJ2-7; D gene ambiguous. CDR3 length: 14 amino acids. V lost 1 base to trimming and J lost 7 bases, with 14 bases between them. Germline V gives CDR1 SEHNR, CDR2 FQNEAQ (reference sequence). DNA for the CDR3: TGTGCCAGCAGCTTAGATGTTCTGATGGGAGAGCAGTACTTC. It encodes CASSLDVLMGEQYF.

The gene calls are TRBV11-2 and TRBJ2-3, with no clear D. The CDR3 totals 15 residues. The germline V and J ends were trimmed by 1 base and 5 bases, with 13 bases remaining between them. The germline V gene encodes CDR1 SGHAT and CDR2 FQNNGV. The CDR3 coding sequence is TGTGCCAGCAGCTTAGTAGGCGGCGTCGGAGATACGCAGTATTTT. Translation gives CASSLVGGVGDTQYF.

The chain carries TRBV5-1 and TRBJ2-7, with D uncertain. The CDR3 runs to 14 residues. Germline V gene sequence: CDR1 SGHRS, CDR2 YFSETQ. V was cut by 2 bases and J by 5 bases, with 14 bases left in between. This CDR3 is CASSFIPSSDEQYF. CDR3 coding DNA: TGCGCCAGCAGCTTCATCCCTTCTTCTGACGAGCAGTACTTC.

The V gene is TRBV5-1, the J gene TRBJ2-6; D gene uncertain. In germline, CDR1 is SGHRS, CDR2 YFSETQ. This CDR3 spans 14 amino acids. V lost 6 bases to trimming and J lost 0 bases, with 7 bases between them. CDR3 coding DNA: TGCGCCAGCACCCAGAGCTCTGGGGCCAACGTCCTGACTTTC. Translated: CASTQSSGANVLTF.

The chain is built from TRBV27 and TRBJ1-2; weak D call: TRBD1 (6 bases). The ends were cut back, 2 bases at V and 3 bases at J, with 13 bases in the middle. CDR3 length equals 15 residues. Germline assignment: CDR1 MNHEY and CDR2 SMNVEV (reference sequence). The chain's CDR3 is CASSLVRGLHYGYTF. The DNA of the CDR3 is TGTGCCAGCAGTTTAGTACGGGGGCTGCACTATGGCTACACCTTC.

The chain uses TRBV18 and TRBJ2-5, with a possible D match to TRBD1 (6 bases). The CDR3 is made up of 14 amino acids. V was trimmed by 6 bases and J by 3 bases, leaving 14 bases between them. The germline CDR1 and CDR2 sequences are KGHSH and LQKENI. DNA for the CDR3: TGTGCCAGCTCCCTTATTCCAGGGGAAGAGACCCAGTACTTC. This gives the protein CASSLIPGEETQYF.

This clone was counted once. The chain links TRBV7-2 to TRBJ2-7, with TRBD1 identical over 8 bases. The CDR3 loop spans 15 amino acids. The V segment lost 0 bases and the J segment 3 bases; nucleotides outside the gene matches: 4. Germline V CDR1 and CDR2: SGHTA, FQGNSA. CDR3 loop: CASSLAGQVNYEQYF. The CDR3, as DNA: TGTGCCAGCAGCTTAGCGGGACAGGTAAACTACGAGCAGTACTTC.

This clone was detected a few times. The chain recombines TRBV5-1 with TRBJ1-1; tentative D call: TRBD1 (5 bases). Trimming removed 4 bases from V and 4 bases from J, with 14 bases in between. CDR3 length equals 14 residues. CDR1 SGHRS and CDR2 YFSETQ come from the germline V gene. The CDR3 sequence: CASSAAGRVTEAFF. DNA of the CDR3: TGCGCCAGCAGCGCGGCGGGGCGAGTCACTGAAGCTTTCTTT.

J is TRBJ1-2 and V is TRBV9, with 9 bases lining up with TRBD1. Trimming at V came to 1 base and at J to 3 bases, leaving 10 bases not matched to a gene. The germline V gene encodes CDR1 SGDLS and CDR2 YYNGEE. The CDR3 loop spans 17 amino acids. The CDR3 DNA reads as TGTGCCAGCAGCGTACTGCCGGGACAGGGTCCCTACTATGGCTACACCTTC. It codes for CASSVLPGQGPYYGYTF.

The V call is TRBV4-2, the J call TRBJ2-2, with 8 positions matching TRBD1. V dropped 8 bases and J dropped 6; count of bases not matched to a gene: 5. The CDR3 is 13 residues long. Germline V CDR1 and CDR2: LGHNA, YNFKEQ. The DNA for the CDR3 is TGTGCCAGCTCCGACAGGGGCCCCGGGGAGCTGTTTTTT. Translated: CASSDRGPGELFF.

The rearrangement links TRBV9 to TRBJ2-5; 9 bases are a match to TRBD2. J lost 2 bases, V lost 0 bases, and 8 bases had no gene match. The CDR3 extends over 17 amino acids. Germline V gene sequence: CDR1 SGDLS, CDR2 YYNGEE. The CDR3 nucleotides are TGTGCCAGCAGCGTAGCTTTGTCTAGCGGGGCTCAAGAGACCCAGTACTTC. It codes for CASSVALSSGAQETQYF.

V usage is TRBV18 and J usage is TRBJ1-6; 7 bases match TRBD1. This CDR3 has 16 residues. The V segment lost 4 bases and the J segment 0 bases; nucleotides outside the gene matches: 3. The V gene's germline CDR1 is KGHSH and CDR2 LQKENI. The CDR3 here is CASSLRDSSYNSPLHF. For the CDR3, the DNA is TGTGCCAGCTCACTCCGGGACAGCTCCTATAATTCACCCCTCCACTTT.